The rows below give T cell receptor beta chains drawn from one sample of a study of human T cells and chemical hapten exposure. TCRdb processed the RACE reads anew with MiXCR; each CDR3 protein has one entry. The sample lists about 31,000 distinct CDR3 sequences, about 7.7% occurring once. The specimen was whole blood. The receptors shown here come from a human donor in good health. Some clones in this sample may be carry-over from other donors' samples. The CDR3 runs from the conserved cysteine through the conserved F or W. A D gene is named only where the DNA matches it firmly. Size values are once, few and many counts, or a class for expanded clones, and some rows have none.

cdr3_nt: TGTGCCAGCAGCCCGGGACGGTACACAGCGGCAGATACGCAGTATTTT
cdr3_aa: CASSPGRYTAADTQYF
j_call: TRBJ2-3
d_call: .
clone_size: many
v_call: TRBV3-1

cdr3_nt: TGTGCCAGCAGTCTAGCGGGAGGGCCTCGCAATGAGCAGTTCTTC
cdr3_aa: CASSLAGGPRNEQFF
j_call: TRBJ2-1
d_call: TRBD2
clone_size: few
v_call: TRBV12-3/TRBV12-4

cdr3_nt: TGCGCCAGCAGCTTGGATTCGCGGAGCGGGGGCCGGGGCCGCACAGATACGCAGTATTTT
cdr3_aa: CASSLDSRSGGRGRTDTQYF
j_call: TRBJ2-3
d_call: TRBD2
clone_size: many
v_call: TRBV5-1

cdr3_nt: TGTGCCAGCAGCTTCTCCGGGATCTCCTACGAGCAGTACTTC
cdr3_aa: CASSFSGISYEQYF
j_call: TRBJ2-7
d_call: .
clone_size: .
v_call: TRBV5-6

cdr3_nt: TGCAGCGTGGCGCGGGACAGCTGTACCGGGGAGCTGTTTTTT
cdr3_aa: CSVARDSCTGELFF
j_call: TRBJ2-2
d_call: .
clone_size: few
v_call: TRBV29-1

cdr3_nt: TGCAGCGTCGCAACACCAATGAACACTGAAGCTTTCTTT
cdr3_aa: CSVATPMNTEAFF
j_call: TRBJ1-1
d_call: .
clone_size: few
v_call: TRBV29-1

cdr3_nt: TGTGCCAGCAGCTCTACAGGGCCCTCCTACAATGAGCAGTTCTTC
cdr3_aa: CASSSTGPSYNEQFF
j_call: TRBJ2-1
d_call: .
clone_size: few
v_call: TRBV27

cdr3_nt: TGTGCCAGCAGTGAAAACAGGGCGGACAGGCCGGCTAATGAAAAACTGTTTTTT
cdr3_aa: CASSENRADRPANEKLFF
j_call: TRBJ1-4
d_call: TRBD1
clone_size: .
v_call: TRBV2

cdr3_nt: TGTGCCAGCAGTGATTCTGGACTGAATAATTCACCCCTCCACTTT
cdr3_aa: CASSDSGLNNSPLHF
j_call: TRBJ1-6
d_call: .
clone_size: many
v_call: TRBV2

cdr3_nt: TGCAGTGCCCTTCGACAGGGAAGAGAGCAGTACTTC
cdr3_aa: CSALRQGREQYF
j_call: TRBJ2-7
d_call: TRBD1
clone_size: .
v_call: TRBV20-1

cdr3_nt: TGTGCCAGCAGCCCTACTTCTTACGAGCAGTACTTC
cdr3_aa: CASSPTSYEQYF
j_call: TRBJ2-7
d_call: .
clone_size: .
v_call: TRBV12-3/TRBV12-4

cdr3_nt: TGTGCCAGCAGCGGTACAGTGGGCGCTGAAGCTTTCTTT
cdr3_aa: CASSGTVGAEAFF
j_call: TRBJ1-1
d_call: .
clone_size: few
v_call: TRBV6-2/TRBV6-3

cdr3_nt: TGTGCCAGCAGTTCGACAGTGAACACTGAAGCTTTCTTT
cdr3_aa: CASSSTVNTEAFF
j_call: TRBJ1-1
d_call: .
clone_size: .
v_call: TRBV6-2/TRBV6-3

cdr3_nt: TGCAGTGCTATAAGGGATACAGATGAGCAGTTCTTC
cdr3_aa: CSAIRDTDEQFF
j_call: TRBJ2-1
d_call: .
clone_size: few
v_call: TRBV20-1

cdr3_nt: TGTGCCAGCAGTTCCGGGACAGATGGTCAGCCCCAGCATTTT
cdr3_aa: CASSSGTDGQPQHF
j_call: TRBJ1-5
d_call: TRBD1
clone_size: .
v_call: TRBV6-1

cdr3_nt: TGCGCCAGCAGCTTCGGATGGCGGGGGGATAGGGATACGCAGTATTTT
cdr3_aa: CASSFGWRGDRDTQYF
j_call: TRBJ2-3
d_call: TRBD2
clone_size: many
v_call: TRBV5-1

cdr3_nt: TGTGCCAGCAGTATTGGGCTAGCGGGGATCAATGAGCAGTTCTTC
cdr3_aa: CASSIGLAGINEQFF
j_call: TRBJ2-1
d_call: TRBD2
clone_size: few
v_call: TRBV12-3/TRBV12-4

cdr3_nt: TGTGCCAGCAGCGGCAGGGGGAGCCCAGATACGCAGTATTTT
cdr3_aa: CASSGRGSPDTQYF
j_call: TRBJ2-3
d_call: .
clone_size: .
v_call: TRBV21-1

cdr3_nt: TGTGCCATCAGGGGGAGGGAGTCATACAATGAGCAGTTCTTC
cdr3_aa: CAIRGRESYNEQFF
j_call: TRBJ2-1
d_call: TRBD2
clone_size: .
v_call: TRBV10-3

cdr3_nt: TGTGCCAGCAGTCTCGACACTTACTACGAGCAGTACTTC
cdr3_aa: CASSLDTYYEQYF
j_call: TRBJ2-7
d_call: .
clone_size: few
v_call: TRBV6-2/TRBV6-3

cdr3_nt: TGTGCCATCAGTGAACGGTTGGGGACAGGGGACACTGAAGCTTTCTTT
cdr3_aa: CAISERLGTGDTEAFF
j_call: TRBJ1-1
d_call: TRBD1
clone_size: .
v_call: TRBV10-3

cdr3_nt: .
cdr3_aa: CASSTSAPRLETQYF
j_call: TRBJ2-5
d_call: .
clone_size: .
v_call: TRBV28

cdr3_nt: TGTGCCAGCAGCTTGGATCCCGGATCCTACACCTTC
cdr3_aa: CASSLDPGSYTF
j_call: TRBJ1-2
d_call: .
clone_size: .
v_call: TRBV5-6

cdr3_nt: TGCGCCAGCAGCTCGGGCGGCTACATTCAGTACTTC
cdr3_aa: CASSSGGYIQYF
j_call: TRBJ2-4
d_call: .
clone_size: many
v_call: TRBV5-1

cdr3_nt: TGTGCCAGCAGTGAGGACACTGAAGCTTTCTTT
cdr3_aa: CASSEDTEAFF
j_call: TRBJ1-1
d_call: .
clone_size: few
v_call: TRBV2

cdr3_nt: TGTGCCATCAGTGAGGGACAACCCGGGGAGCTGTTTTTT
cdr3_aa: CAISEGQPGELFF
j_call: TRBJ2-2
d_call: .
clone_size: .
v_call: TRBV10-3

cdr3_nt: TGCGCCAGCAGCCAAGGTCGAGGGCGGGAGCAGTACTTC
cdr3_aa: CASSQGRGREQYF
j_call: TRBJ2-7
d_call: .
clone_size: few
v_call: TRBV4-1

cdr3_nt: TGCAGTGCTAGAGATGATAAAAACATTCAGTACTTC
cdr3_aa: CSARDDKNIQYF
j_call: TRBJ2-4
d_call: .
clone_size: .
v_call: TRBV20-1

cdr3_nt: TGTGCCATCAGTGATCCCAGGACAGGGGAAGAAAAACTGTTTTTT
cdr3_aa: CAISDPRTGEEKLFF
j_call: TRBJ1-4
d_call: TRBD1
clone_size: few
v_call: TRBV10-3

cdr3_nt: TGCAGTGCTTCTAGTTCAGGACAGAGAGCCAATCAGCCCCAGCATTTT
cdr3_aa: CSASSSGQRANQPQHF
j_call: TRBJ1-5
d_call: .
clone_size: many
v_call: TRBV20-1